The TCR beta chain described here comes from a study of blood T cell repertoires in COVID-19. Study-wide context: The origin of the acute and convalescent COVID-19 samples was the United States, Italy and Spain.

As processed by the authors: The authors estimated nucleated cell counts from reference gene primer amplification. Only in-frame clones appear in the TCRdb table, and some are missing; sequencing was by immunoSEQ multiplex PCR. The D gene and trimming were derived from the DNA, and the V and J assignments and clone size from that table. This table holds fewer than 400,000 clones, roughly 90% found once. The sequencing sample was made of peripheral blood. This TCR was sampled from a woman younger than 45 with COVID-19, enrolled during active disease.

CDR3 nucleotides: TGTGCCAGCAGGCAGGACAGGACGGCCACTGAAGCTTTCTTT. It yields the protein CASRQDRTATEAFF. The V and J genes are TRBV6-5 and TRBJ1-1, with 7 bases aligning to TRBD1. The junction had 8 bases not matched to a gene; V was cut back by 6 bases and J by 4 bases. CDR3 length: 14 residues. Germline V gene data show CDR1 as MNHEY and CDR2 as SVGAGI.